The 24 T cell receptor beta chains below come from one sample, sequenced in a study of technical replicates of blood from a handful of donors. The repertoire was sequenced with immunoSEQ multiplex PCR; TCRdb's copy has only in-frame clones and lacks some. The sample consists of 99,000 or so clones, around 96% of them appearing once. The sample taken for sequencing was T cells isolated from PBMCs. These receptors were collected from a human donor in good health.

This chain uses TRBV2 with TRBJ1-2; weak D call: TRBD1 (6 bases). V was cut by 4 bases and J by 4 bases, with 7 bases left in between. Germline CDR1 SNHLY, CDR2 FYNNEI. This CDR3 comprises 12 residues. CDR3 sequence reads: CASSGTAYGYTF. In nucleotides, the CDR3 is TGTGCCAGCAGTGGGACAGCCTATGGCTACACCTTC.

The chain employs TRBV13 and TRBJ2-5; TRBD1 matches at 7 bases. The CDR3 runs 15 residues. The J segment lost 2 bases and the V segment lost 5 bases, leaving 8 bases of the junction unmatched. Looked up from germline, CDR1 is PRHDT and CDR2 is FYEKMQ (reference sequence). The CDR3 is CASSARQGLQETQYF. The CDR3 DNA reads as TGTGCCAGCAGCGCAAGACAGGGCCTACAAGAGACCCAGTACTTC.

About this clone itself: At one end the junction does not follow the germline gene, possibly because of a read error. The chain employs TRBV7-7 and TRBJ2-5; 10 bases fit TRBD2. CDR1 is SSHAT and CDR2 is FNYEAQ in the germline V gene (reference sequence). This CDR3 spans 15 amino acids. CDR3 nucleotides: TGTGCTAGCAGCCCGCCTAGCGGGGGCCAAGAGACCCAGTACTTC. The encoded protein is CASSPPSGGQETQYF. Looking up the rest from reference TRBV7-7 and TRBJ2-5 gives the full variable domain: GAGVSQSPRYKVTKRGQDVTLRCDPISSHATLYWYQQALGQGPEFLTYFNYEAQPDKSGLPSDRFSAERPEGSISTLTIQRTEQRDSAMYRCASSPPSGGQETQYFGPGTRLLVL.

The J gene is TRBJ2-2, the V gene TRBV27; 10 bases are a match to TRBD1. CDR1 and CDR2 (germline): MNHEY, SMNVEV (reference sequence). CDR3 length: 14 amino acids. J gave up 2 bases and V 6 bases, and 0 bases lay outside the gene matches. The CDR3 sequence is CASRTGGNTGELFF. CDR3 in DNA: TGTGCCAGCAGGACAGGGGGCAACACCGGGGAGCTGTTTTTT.

The chain carries TRBV6-5 and TRBJ1-4, with TRBD1 matching over 7 bases. V was pared by 6 bases and J by 5 bases, with 3 bases of the junction left unmatched. This CDR3 is built from 13 residues. Germline loops: CDR1 MNHEY, CDR2 SVGAGI. CDR3 nucleotides: TGTGCCAGCAGACCGGGACAGAATGAAAAACTGTTTTTT. Its translation: CASRPGQNEKLFF.

This clone was found once. The chain is built from TRBV2 and TRBJ2-1; 9 bases map to TRBD2. V dropped 0 bases and J dropped 4; count of bases not matched to a gene: 7. Germline loops: CDR1 SNHLY, CDR2 FYNNEI. CDR3 length equals 17 residues. In nucleotides, the CDR3 is TGTGCCAGCAGTGAAGCACATAGCGGGGGCCAGTACAATGAGCAGTTCTTC. Amino acid sequence: CASSEAHSGGQYNEQFF. Full variable domain (rest looked up from reference TRBV2 and TRBJ2-1): EPEVTQTPSHQVTQMGQEVILRCVPISNHLYFYWYRQILGQKVEFLVSFYNNEISEKSEIFDDQFSVERPDGSNFTLKIRSTKLEDSAMYFCASSEAHSGGQYNEQFFGPGTRLTVL.

The chain links TRBV27 to TRBJ2-5; D remains unclear. CDR1 and CDR2 (germline): MNHEY, SMNVEV (reference sequence). CDR3 length: 17 residues. V lost 3 bases to trimming and J lost 0 bases, with 17 bases between them. The chain's CDR3 is CASSFVVSERHQETQYF. DNA of the CDR3: TGTGCCAGCAGTTTCGTTGTCAGCGAGCGACACCAAGAGACCCAGTACTTC.

V usage is TRBV2 and J usage is TRBJ2-1; no reliable D call. The ends were cut back, 2 bases at V and 7 bases at J, with 18 bases in the middle. The CDR3 runs to 16 residues. Germline V gene sequence: CDR1 SNHLY, CDR2 FYNNEI. The CDR3 sequence is CASSESAYNLRNEQFF. Here the CDR3 DNA reads TGTGCCAGCAGTGAAAGCGCGTACAACCTTAGGAATGAGCAGTTCTTC.

Concerning this clone itself: The junction and the germline gene differ at one end; a read error may be behind it. The chain carries TRBV19 and TRBJ1-2; 9 nucleotides align to TRBD1. Germline CDR1 LNHDA, CDR2 SQIVND (reference sequence). The CDR3 runs to 13 residues. This CDR3 reads CASSISGDRDFYF. The CDR3 DNA reads TGTGCCAGTAGTATTTCCGGGGACAGGGATTTTTACTTC.

This rearrangement joins TRBV6-5 to TRBJ2-5, with D uncertain. The CDR3 loop spans 15 amino acids. Germline V CDR1 and CDR2: MNHEY, SVGAGI. Trimming pared 0 bases from V and 6 bases from J, leaving 14 bases between. CDR3 amino acids: CASSYSAGRYQTQYF. DNA for the CDR3: TGTGCCAGCAGTTACTCTGCCGGTCGATACCAGACCCAGTACTTC.

The genes are TRBV5-4 and TRBJ2-7, with 14 bases matching TRBD2. There are 15 residues in the CDR3. Germline-derived CDR1 and CDR2 are SGHNT and YYREEE (reference sequence). The V and J ends lost 3 bases and 4 bases, in that order; junction bases with no gene match: 3. The CDR3 sequence: CASSSRTSGGYEQYF. CDR3 DNA sequence: TGTGCCAGCAGCTCAAGGACTAGCGGGGGGTACGAGCAGTACTTC.

This chain uses TRBV6-1 with TRBJ1-1; D remains ambiguous. Germline V gene sequence: CDR1 MNHNS, CDR2 SASEGT. V was pared by 7 bases and J by 4 bases, with 16 bases between. There are 14 residues in the CDR3. The DNA for the CDR3 is TGTGCCAGCACCTCGGGGAGGCCCCCCACTGAAGCTTTCTTT. It codes for CASTSGRPPTEAFF.

The chain uses TRBV5-8 and TRBJ1-2; TRBD1 is a possible D gene (5 bases). This CDR3 spans 14 amino acids. V was trimmed by 3 bases and J by 3 bases, leaving 12 bases between them. Germline-derived CDR1 and CDR2 are SGHTS and YDEGEE. Written as DNA, the CDR3 is TGTGCCAGCAGCTATTTCCAGGGTCACTATGGCTACACCTTC. Protein sequence: CASSYFQGHYGYTF.

V and J are TRBV10-3 and TRBJ2-7; 10 bases map to TRBD2. CDR3 size: 16 residues. Germline CDR1 ENHRY, CDR2 SYGVKD. V shed 1 base and J 1 base; nucleotides not matched to a gene: 4. CDR3 amino acids: CAISELAGGISYEQYF. CDR3 sequence (DNA): TGTGCCATCAGTGAGTTAGCGGGGGGCATATCCTACGAGCAGTACTTC.

The chain has TRBV11-3 and TRBJ1-2; 7 bases map to TRBD1. J lost 2 bases, V lost 4 bases, and 4 bases had no gene match. From germline, CDR1 is SGHNT and CDR2 YENEEA. The CDR3 loop spans 14 amino acids. CDR3 bases: TGTGCCAGCAGCTGCCCGACAGGGAACTATGGCTACACCTTC. Amino acids: CASSCPTGNYGYTF.

The chain has TRBV11-2 and TRBJ2-2; D is unresolved. Germline assignment: CDR1 SGHAT and CDR2 FQNNGV. The CDR3 covers 15 residues. Trimming took 1 base from V and 1 from J, leaving 7 bases between them. The CDR3 loop reads CASSLAPGNTGELFF. CDR3 DNA sequence: TGTGCCAGCAGCTTAGCGCCGGGGAACACCGGGGAGCTGTTTTTT.

This clone was seen just once. The chain carries TRBV5-1 and TRBJ1-1, with D perhaps matching TRBD1 (5 bases). The CDR3 runs 14 residues. V lost 0 bases and J lost 0, with 6 bases in between. CDR1 and CDR2 (germline): SGHRS, YFSETQ. This CDR3 reads CASSLGQMNTEAFF. DNA for the CDR3: TGCGCCAGCAGCTTGGGACAGATGAACACTGAAGCTTTCTTT.

This clone was detected only a few times. V is TRBV4-1 and J is TRBJ2-3, with TRBD2 as a possible D gene (6 bases). V lost 0 bases, J lost 1 base, and 8 bases lay in between. Germline CDR1 reads MGHRA; CDR2 reads YSYEKL. The CDR3 is 15 residues long. The CDR3 nucleotides read TGCGCCAGCAGCCAAGAGGGGGGTGGCACAGATACGCAGTATTTT. Protein sequence: CASSQEGGGTDTQYF.

This rearrangement joins TRBV20-1 to TRBJ1-1; tentatively, D is TRBD1 (5 bases). Germline-derived CDR1 and CDR2 are DFQATT and SNEGSKA (reference sequence). This CDR3 contains 11 residues. Trimming removed 3 bases from V and 8 bases from J, with 10 bases in between. For the CDR3, the DNA is TGCAGTGCTAGGCCGGGGGTAGAAGCTTTCTTT. It codes for CSARPGVEAFF.

This chain joins TRBV7-9 and TRBJ2-1; the D gene is possibly TRBD2 (5 bases). This CDR3 has 16 amino acids. Germline V gene data show CDR1 as SEHNR and CDR2 as FQNEAQ (reference sequence). V was trimmed by 2 bases and J by 4 bases, leaving 15 bases between them. CDR3 in DNA: TGTGCCAGCAGCTTAAGGGCTAGCCGGCTGTACAATGAGCAGTTCTTC. Encoded protein: CASSLRASRLYNEQFF.

V and J are TRBV29-1 and TRBJ2-1; TRBD2 agrees at 13 bases. Germline V gene sequence: CDR1 SQVTM, CDR2 ANQGSEA. The trim removed 4 bases at V and 12 bases at J, leaving 6 bases unmatched. The CDR3 length is 13 residues. The CDR3 nucleotides read TGCAGCGTTGGATTCGGACTAGCGGGAGTGCAGTTCTTC. This translates into CSVGFGLAGVQFF.

The V call is TRBV14, the J call TRBJ2-7; D is unclear. The CDR3 extends over 15 amino acids. Germline assignment: CDR1 SGHDN and CDR2 FVKESK. V shed 4 bases and J shed 3 bases, with 16 bases lying between them. The CDR3 bases are TGTGCCAGCAGCCGAACAATGACTGGCCGCTACGAGCAGTACTTC. It specifies CASSRTMTGRYEQYF.

The chain has TRBV29-1 and TRBJ1-1; a possible D gene is TRBD1 (5 bases). CDR1 SQVTM and CDR2 ANQGSEA come from the germline V gene. V was cut by 5 bases and J by 3 bases, with 13 bases left in between. The CDR3 spans 13 residues. The DNA for the CDR3 is TGCAGCGTTAGCGCCAGGGCTGACACTGAAGCTTTCTTT. Encoded protein: CSVSARADTEAFF.

V gene TRBV7-9 combines with J gene TRBJ2-1; 8 bases match TRBD1. With V trimmed by 3 bases and J by 8 bases, 3 bases remained unmatched. Germline assignment: CDR1 SEHNR and CDR2 FQNEAQ (reference sequence). CDR3 size: 13 residues. In DNA form, the CDR3 reads TGTGCCAGCAGCTTGGACAGGGCGTATGAGCAGTTCTTC. Translation gives CASSLDRAYEQFF. The complete variable domain, with remaining parts taken from reference TRBV7-9 and TRBJ2-1, reads DTGVSQNPRHKITKRGQNVTFRCDPISEHNRLYWYRQTLGQGPEFLTYFQNEAQLEKSRLLSDRFSAERPKGSFSTLEIQRTEQGDSAMYLCASSLDRAYEQFFGPGTRLTVL.